One sample yielded the 24 T cell receptor beta chains listed below, sequenced in a study of CD8+CD57+ T cells in acquired aplastic anemia. Researchers used genomic DNA as the template to profile TCR beta VDJ and CDR3. MiXCR, applied by TCRdb to the reads, yields one record per CDR3 protein. The table lists 150,000 or so distinct CDR3 sequences, 40% to 50% of them singletons, with around 3% in the top ten. The authors sequenced patients whose flow cytometry had shown CD8+CD57+ cell expansion. Sequencing was done on a sample of sorted CD4+, CD8+, or CD8+CD57+ T cells (not recorded which) from PBMCs. These receptors all stem from a human donor with aplastic anemia.

This clonotype was counted between two and nine times. The chain is built from TRBV2 and TRBJ2-1, with 14 bases lining up with TRBD2. This CDR3 is built from 20 residues. Germline V CDR1 and CDR2: SNHLY, FYNNEI. Trimming took 0 bases from V and 3 from J; bases not matched to a gene: 10. The DNA for the CDR3 is TGTGCCAGCAGTGAAGCGCGGGGGGCTGGGACTAGCGGGAGCTACAATGAGCAGTTCTTC. It codes for CASSEARGAGTSGSYNEQFF. The whole variable domain, filled in from reference TRBV2 and TRBJ2-1, reads EPEVTQTPSHQVTQMGQEVILRCVPISNHLYFYWYRQILGQKVEFLVSFYNNEISEKSEIFDDQFSVERPDGSNFTLKIRSTKLEDSAMYFCASSEARGAGTSGSYNEQFFGPGTRLTVL.

The chain recombines TRBV19 with TRBJ1-3; unclear D gene. V was clipped by 8 bases and J by 0 bases, with 11 bases between them. Per the germline V gene, CDR1 is LNHDA and CDR2 is SQIVND (reference sequence). This CDR3 is built from 14 residues. CDR3: CASEAGSSGNTIYF. The CDR3 region has the DNA TGTGCCAGTGAGGCGGGGAGCTCTGGAAACACCATATATTTT.

The V call is TRBV24-1, the J call TRBJ1-1, with a tentative D call TRBD1 (5 bases). Trimming cost V 7 bases and J 5 bases, with 13 bases left between them. The CDR3 contains 13 residues. Per germline, CDR1 KGHDR and CDR2 SFDVKD. CDR3 amino acids: CATRGAGWTEAFF. The CDR3 nucleotides read TGTGCCACCAGGGGAGCAGGGTGGACTGAAGCTTTCTTT.

Points on this clonotype: This could be a read error, since a much larger clone is one nucleotide away. The rearrangement links TRBV11-2 to TRBJ2-1, with 12 positions matching TRBD2. Trimming took 5 bases from V and 3 from J; bases not matched to a gene: 5. The germline gives CDR1 SGHAT, CDR2 FQNNGV. The CDR3 runs 16 residues. The CDR3 DNA reads TGTGCCAGCAGCATAGGACTAGCGGGACACTACAATGAGCAGTTCTTC. This translates into CASSIGLAGHYNEQFF.

This clonotype was counted between two and nine times. Just one base apart from a much larger clone, this may be a read error. The genes are TRBV19 and TRBJ2-5; a weak D match, TRBD1 (6 bases). Germline CDR1 is LNHDA and CDR2 is SQIVND (reference sequence). With 3 bases removed from V and 7 bases from J, the gap between germline ends came to 15 bases. This CDR3 region has 14 residues. In DNA form, the CDR3 reads TGTGCCAGTAGTATTCGTTGGACAGAAGGGACCCAGTACTTC. The encoded protein is CASSIRWTEGTQYF.

This clonotype was recorded many times. This rearrangement joins TRBV2 to TRBJ1-5; 8 bases fit TRBD1. The CDR3 covers 15 residues. Germline V gene data show CDR1 as SNHLY and CDR2 as FYNNEI. V dropped 7 bases and J dropped 4; count of bases not matched to a gene: 9. The CDR3 sequence is CASMTGATWNQPQHF. Here the CDR3 DNA reads TGTGCCAGCATGACAGGGGCAACCTGGAATCAGCCCCAGCATTTT.

This clonotype came up once. A much larger clone lies a single base off, so this may be a read error. Likely a read error: the CDR3 ends without its conserved phenylalanine or tryptophan. V usage is TRBV12-3 or TRBV12-4 and J usage is TRBJ2-4; 11 positions agree with TRBD2. The V segment lost 7 bases and the J segment 4 bases; nucleotides outside the gene matches: 3. The CDR3 covers 14 residues. CDR3 in amino acids: CASTLAGGKNIQYS. CDR3 coding DNA: TGTGCCAGCACCTTAGCGGGAGGGAAAAACATTCAGTACTCC.

The chain carries TRBV2 and TRBJ1-5; D unclear. The germline V and J ends were trimmed by 8 bases and 0 bases, with 14 bases remaining between them. In germline, CDR1 is SNHLY, CDR2 FYNNEI. The CDR3 length is 15 residues. CDR3 protein: CASGRPRDSNQPQHF. The CDR3 DNA sequence: TGTGCCAGCGGCAGACCCCGGGATAGCAATCAGCCCCAGCATTTT.

This clonotype came up many times. The chain recombines TRBV3-1 with TRBJ2-3; 9 bases are shared with TRBD1. The CDR3 sequence is 12 residues long. J was trimmed by 14 bases and V by 4 bases; bases with no gene match: 7. Germline-derived CDR1 and CDR2 are LGHDT and YNNKEL (reference sequence). The CDR3 here is CASSLGGTGWYF. CDR3 bases: TGTGCCAGCAGCCTGGGGGGGACAGGGTGGTATTTT.

CDR3 in amino acids: CASRQGRGAGELFF. For the CDR3, the DNA is TGTGCCAGTAGACAGGGTAGGGGGGCCGGGGAGCTGTTTTTT. This chain links TRBV19 with TRBJ2-2, with D tentatively TRBD1 or TRBD2 (6 bases each). This CDR3 region has 14 residues. Trimming shortened V by 6 bases and J by 6 bases, and 14 bases separated the two germline ends. Germline CDR1 and CDR2: LNHDA and SQIVND (reference sequence).

The chain joins TRBV25-1 to TRBJ1-1; no clear D. Trimming cost V 2 bases and J 1 base, with 8 bases left between them. CDR1 is MGHDK and CDR2 is SYGVNS in the germline V gene. The CDR3 consists of 14 residues. CDR3 amino acids: CASSEGLANTEAFF. The CDR3 nucleotides read TGTGCCAGCAGTGAAGGACTAGCGAACACTGAAGCTTTCTTT.

The J gene is TRBJ2-7, the V gene TRBV7-9; D call uncertain. Germline loops: CDR1 SEHNR, CDR2 FQNEAQ (reference sequence). This CDR3 spans 13 amino acids. V was shortened by 6 bases and J by 4 bases, with 13 bases between the two germline ends. In DNA form, the CDR3 reads TGTGCCAGCAGTTTAAACCAGCGTTACGAGCAGTACTTC. It is translated as CASSLNQRYEQYF.

This clonotype has ten or more counts. This chain links TRBV6-1 with TRBJ1-5; TRBD1 aligns across 9 bases. Unmatched junction bases numbered 12, after V lost 5 bases and J lost 7 bases. Germline V gene data show CDR1 as MNHNS and CDR2 as SASEGT. The CDR3 has 16 residues. In DNA, the CDR3 is TGTGCCAGCAGTCCTACGATGGACAGGGGAGGCCAGCCCCAGCATTTT. It encodes CASSPTMDRGGQPQHF.

This clonotype was recorded many times. This chain links TRBV5-8 with TRBJ2-5; no reliable D call. The germline V gene encodes CDR1 SGHTS and CDR2 YDEGEE. V lost 3 bases and J lost 5, with 11 bases in between. This CDR3 is built from 13 residues. CDR3 residues: CASSYSSSETQYF. CDR3 DNA: TGTGCCAGCAGCTATAGCTCGTCGGAGACCCAGTACTTC. Filled out from reference TRBV5-8 and TRBJ2-5, the complete variable domain reads EAGVTQSPTHLIKTRGQQATLRCSPISGHTSVYWYQQALGLGLQFLLWYDEGEERNRGNFPPRFSGRQFPNYSSELNVNALELEDSALYLCASSYSSSETQYFGPGTRLLVL.

The chain couples TRBV6-2 or TRBV6-3 to TRBJ2-3, with 13 bases that match TRBD2. The CDR3 length is 17 residues. CDR1 and CDR2 from the germline V gene are MNHEY and SVGEGT. V lost 4 bases and J lost 3; bases outside the gene matches: 7. CDR3 nucleotide sequence: TGTGCCAGCAGTTCCGGACTAGCGGGGGAGGGGACAGATACGCAGTATTTT. Encoded protein: CASSSGLAGEGTDTQYF.

This clonotype was counted many times. The rearrangement links TRBV19 to TRBJ2-3; weak D call: TRBD1 (5 bases). The germline CDR1 and CDR2 sequences are LNHDA and SQIVND (reference sequence). This CDR3 has 14 residues. The V gene lost 5 bases and the J gene lost 4 bases, with 13 bases spanning the gap. The CDR3 region has the DNA TGTGCCAGTAGTGGCAGGGTTGAGGCAGATACGCAGTATTTT. Amino acids: CASSGRVEADTQYF.

The J gene is TRBJ2-3, the V gene TRBV11-1, with a weak D call TRBD1 (7 bases). Germline CDR1 reads SGHAT; CDR2 reads FQDESV (reference sequence). The CDR3 runs 16 residues. V was pared by 5 bases and J by 0 bases, with 15 bases between. The CDR3 coding sequence is TGTGCCAGCAGCCCGGCGCGGGACAGAAGCACAGATACGCAGTATTTT. Translated, it gives CASSPARDRSTDTQYF.

The V gene is TRBV12-3 or TRBV12-4, the J gene TRBJ1-2; tentatively, D is TRBD1 (6 bases). Trimming took off 5 bases at V and 6 bases at J, with 13 bases between the two ends. This CDR3 has 13 residues. The CDR3 sequence is CASSKGGFDGYTF. CDR3 coding DNA: TGTGCCAGCAGTAAGGGGGGTTTTGATGGCTACACCTTC.

CDR3 sequence (DNA): TGTGCCAGCAGCATAGGGACAGGGCCGAGCCCGACCCAGTACTTC. It translates to CASSIGTGPSPTQYF. V usage is TRBV3-1 and J usage is TRBJ2-5; the match to TRBD1 covers 9 bases. Losses at the gene ends were 5 bases for V and 7 bases for J; bases not matched to a gene: 11. CDR1 and CDR2 from the germline V gene are LGHDT and YNNKEL (reference sequence). The CDR3 totals 15 residues.

This clonotype was seen more than once but under ten times. The chain recombines TRBV25-1 with TRBJ1-1; 7 nucleotides line up with TRBD1. Germline V CDR1 and CDR2: MGHDK, SYGVNS. The V segment lost 4 bases and the J segment 4 bases; nucleotides outside the gene matches: 6. This CDR3 region has 14 residues. Here the CDR3 reads CASSVSQGGTEAFF. The CDR3 DNA follows: TGTGCCAGCAGTGTTTCCCAGGGGGGCACTGAAGCTTTCTTT.

The chain employs TRBV7-4 and TRBJ1-6; D is uncertain. V lost 5 bases and J 10 bases, leaving 12 bases between the germline ends. The CDR3 totals 13 residues. Per the germline V gene, CDR1 is SGHVT and CDR2 is SQSDAQ. As DNA, the CDR3 is TGTGCCAGCAGCCAGGCCCGCCAATCACCCCTCCACTTT. Translating it yields CASSQARQSPLHF.

The genes are TRBV5-1 and TRBJ2-1; TRBD1 matches at 7 bases. The J segment lost 8 bases and the V segment lost 5 bases, leaving 4 bases of the junction unmatched. CDR3 length: 12 residues. CDR1 is SGHRS, CDR2 YFSETQ, per germline. The CDR3: CASRDRWDEQFF. CDR3 DNA: TGCGCCAGCAGGGACAGGTGGGATGAGCAGTTCTTC.

This clonotype was found once. A read error may be the cause here, since a much bigger clone is one base away. As the CDR3 is not closed by the conserved phenylalanine or tryptophan, this likely results from a read error. This chain connects TRBV12-3 or TRBV12-4 to TRBJ1-1; D is unresolved. With 3 bases removed from V and 0 bases from J, the gap between germline ends came to 14 bases. The CDR3 length is 16 residues. The CDR3: CASSLPDATLNTEAFS. The CDR3 DNA reads as TGTGCCAGCAGTTTGCCGGACGCTACCCTGAACACTGAAGCTTTCTCT.

The table lists this clonotype with many counts. The CDR3 protein is CSAPGGEETQYF. The CDR3 coding sequence is TGCAGTGCACCGGGAGGTGAAGAGACCCAGTACTTC. The V call is TRBV20-1, the J call TRBJ2-5; 7 positions match TRBD2. CDR3 length: 12 amino acids. V shed 6 bases and J 3 bases; nucleotides not matched to a gene: 4. Germline V CDR1 and CDR2: DFQATT, SNEGSKA (reference sequence).